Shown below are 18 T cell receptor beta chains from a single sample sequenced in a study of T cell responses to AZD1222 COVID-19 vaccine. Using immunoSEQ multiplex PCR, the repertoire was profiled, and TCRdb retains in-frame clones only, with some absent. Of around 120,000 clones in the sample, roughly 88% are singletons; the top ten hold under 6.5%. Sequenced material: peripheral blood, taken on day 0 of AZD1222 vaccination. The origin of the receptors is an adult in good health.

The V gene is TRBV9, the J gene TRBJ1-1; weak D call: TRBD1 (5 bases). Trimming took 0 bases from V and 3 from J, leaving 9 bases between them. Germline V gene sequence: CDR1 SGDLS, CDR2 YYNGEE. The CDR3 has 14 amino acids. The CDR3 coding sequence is TGTGCCAGCAGCGTAGCCCCGGGGGACACTGAAGCTTTCTTT. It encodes CASSVAPGDTEAFF.

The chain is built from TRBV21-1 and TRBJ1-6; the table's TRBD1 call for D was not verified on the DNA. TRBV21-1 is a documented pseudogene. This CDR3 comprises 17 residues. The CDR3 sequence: CASSKVGGTGIIHPLHF. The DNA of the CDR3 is TGTGCCAGCAGCAAAGTTGGAGGGACAGGGATAATTCACCCCCTCCACTTT.

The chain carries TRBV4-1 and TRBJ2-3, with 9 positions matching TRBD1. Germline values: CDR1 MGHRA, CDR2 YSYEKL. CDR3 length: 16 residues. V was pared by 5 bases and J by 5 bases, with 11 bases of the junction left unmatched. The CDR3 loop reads CASSVPRDRAVDTQYF. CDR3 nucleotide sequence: TGCGCCAGCAGCGTACCCCGGGACAGGGCAGTAGATACGCAGTATTTT.

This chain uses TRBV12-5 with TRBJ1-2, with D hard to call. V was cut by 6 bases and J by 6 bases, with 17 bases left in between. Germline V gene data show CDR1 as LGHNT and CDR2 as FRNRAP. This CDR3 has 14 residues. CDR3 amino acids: CASGSLKSSDGYTF. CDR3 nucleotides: TGTGCTAGTGGCTCCCTCAAGAGCTCCGATGGCTACACCTTC. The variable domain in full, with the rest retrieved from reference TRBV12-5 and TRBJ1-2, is DARVTQTPRHKVTEMGQEVTMRCQPILGHNTVFWYRQTMMQGLELLAYFRNRAPLDDSGMPKDRFSAEMPDATLATLKIQPSEPRDSAVYFCASGSLKSSDGYTFGSGTRLTVV.

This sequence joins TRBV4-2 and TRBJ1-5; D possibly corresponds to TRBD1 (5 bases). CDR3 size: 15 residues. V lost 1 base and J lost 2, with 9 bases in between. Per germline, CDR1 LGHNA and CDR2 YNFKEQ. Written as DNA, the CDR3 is TGTGCCAGCAGCCAAGGGGGCCAGGGCAATCAGCCCCAGCATTTT. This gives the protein CASSQGGQGNQPQHF.

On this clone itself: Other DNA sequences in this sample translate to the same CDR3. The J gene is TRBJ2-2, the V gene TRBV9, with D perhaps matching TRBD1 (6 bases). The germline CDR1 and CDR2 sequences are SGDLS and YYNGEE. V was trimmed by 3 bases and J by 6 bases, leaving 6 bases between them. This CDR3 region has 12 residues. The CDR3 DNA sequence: TGTGCCAGCAGCGAGGGGGCCGGGGAGCTGTTTTTT. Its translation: CASSEGAGELFF.

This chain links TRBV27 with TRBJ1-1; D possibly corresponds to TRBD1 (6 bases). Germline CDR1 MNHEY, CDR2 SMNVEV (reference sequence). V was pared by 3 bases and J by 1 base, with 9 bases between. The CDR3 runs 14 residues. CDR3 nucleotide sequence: TGTGCCAGCAGTTTTAGGGGGGAGAACACTGAAGCTTTCTTT. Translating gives CASSFRGENTEAFF.

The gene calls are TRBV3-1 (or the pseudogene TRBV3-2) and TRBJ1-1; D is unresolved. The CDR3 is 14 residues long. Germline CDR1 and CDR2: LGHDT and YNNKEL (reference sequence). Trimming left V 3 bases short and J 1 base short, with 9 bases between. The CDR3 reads CASSHLRPNTEAFF. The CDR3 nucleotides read TGTGCCAGCAGCCATCTACGGCCGAACACTGAAGCTTTCTTT.

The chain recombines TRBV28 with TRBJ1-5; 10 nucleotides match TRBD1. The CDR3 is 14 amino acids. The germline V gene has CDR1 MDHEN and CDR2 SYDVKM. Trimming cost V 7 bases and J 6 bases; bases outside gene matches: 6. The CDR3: CASIPGQGSQPQHF. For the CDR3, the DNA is TGTGCCAGCATTCCGGGACAGGGGAGTCAGCCCCAGCATTTT.

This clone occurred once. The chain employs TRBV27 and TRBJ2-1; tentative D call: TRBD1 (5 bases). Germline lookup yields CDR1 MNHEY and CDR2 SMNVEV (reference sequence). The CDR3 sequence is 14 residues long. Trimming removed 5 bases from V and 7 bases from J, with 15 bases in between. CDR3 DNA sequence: TGTGCCAGCAGTCCCTCGGCAGGGAATAATGAGCAGTTCTTC. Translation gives CASSPSAGNNEQFF.

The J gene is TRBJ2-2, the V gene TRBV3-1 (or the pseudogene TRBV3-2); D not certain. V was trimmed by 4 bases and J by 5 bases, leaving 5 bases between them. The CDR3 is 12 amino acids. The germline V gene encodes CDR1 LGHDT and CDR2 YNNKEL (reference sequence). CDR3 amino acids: CASSRSTGELFF. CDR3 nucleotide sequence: TGTGCCAGCAGCCGTAGTACCGGGGAGCTGTTTTTT.

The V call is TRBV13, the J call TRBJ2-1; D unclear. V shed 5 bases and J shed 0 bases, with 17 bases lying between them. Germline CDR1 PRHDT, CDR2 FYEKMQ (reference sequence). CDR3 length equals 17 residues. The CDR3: CASSPDSSPSSYNEQFF. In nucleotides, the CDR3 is TGTGCCAGCAGCCCGGATAGCAGTCCAAGCTCCTACAATGAGCAGTTCTTC.

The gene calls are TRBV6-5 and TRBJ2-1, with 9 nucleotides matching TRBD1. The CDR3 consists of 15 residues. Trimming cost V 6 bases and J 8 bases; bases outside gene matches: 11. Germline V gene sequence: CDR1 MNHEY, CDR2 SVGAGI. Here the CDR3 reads CASSQGQGISYEQFF. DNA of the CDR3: TGTGCCAGCAGCCAGGGACAGGGTATATCCTATGAGCAGTTCTTC.

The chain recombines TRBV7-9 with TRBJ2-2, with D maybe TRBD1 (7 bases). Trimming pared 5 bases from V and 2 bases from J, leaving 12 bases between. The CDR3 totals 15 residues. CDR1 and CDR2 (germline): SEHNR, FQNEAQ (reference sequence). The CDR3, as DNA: TGTGCCAGCAGCCCCCAGGGGGGCAACACCGGGGAGCTGTTTTTT. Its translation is CASSPQGGNTGELFF.

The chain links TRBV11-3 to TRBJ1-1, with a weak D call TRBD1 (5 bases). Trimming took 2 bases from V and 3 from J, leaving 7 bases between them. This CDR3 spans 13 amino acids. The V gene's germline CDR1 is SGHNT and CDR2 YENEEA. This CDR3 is CASSLWGDTEAFF. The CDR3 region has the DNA TGTGCCAGCAGCTTATGGGGGGACACTGAAGCTTTCTTT.

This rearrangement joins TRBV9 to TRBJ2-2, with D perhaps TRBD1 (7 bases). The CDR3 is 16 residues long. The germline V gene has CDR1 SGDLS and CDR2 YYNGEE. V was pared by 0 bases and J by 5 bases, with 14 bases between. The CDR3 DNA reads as TGTGCCAGCAGCGTAGGGGAGACAGGGAGGACCGGGGAGCTGTTTTTT. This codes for CASSVGETGRTGELFF.

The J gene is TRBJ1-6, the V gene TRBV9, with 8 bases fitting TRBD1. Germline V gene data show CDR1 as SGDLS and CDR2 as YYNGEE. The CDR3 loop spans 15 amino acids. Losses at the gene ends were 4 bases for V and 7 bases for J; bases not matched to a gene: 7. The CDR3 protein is CASSPRDRTNSPLHF. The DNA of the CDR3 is TGTGCCAGCAGCCCCCGGGACAGGACGAATTCACCCCTCCACTTT.

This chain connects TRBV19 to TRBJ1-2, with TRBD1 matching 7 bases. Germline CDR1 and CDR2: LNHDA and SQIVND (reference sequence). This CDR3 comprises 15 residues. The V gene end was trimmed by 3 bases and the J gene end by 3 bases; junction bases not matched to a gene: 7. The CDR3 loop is CASSIATGVDYGYTF. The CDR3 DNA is TGTGCCAGTAGTATTGCCACAGGGGTGGACTATGGCTACACCTTC.